This T cell receptor (beta chain) was retrieved from a study of shared clonotypes between healthy human individuals. Study results and caveats: Clonotypes which were not shared had lower generation probabilities than clonotypes that all four donors shared.

The junction had 4 bases not matched to a gene; V was cut back by 1 base and J by 5 bases. Germline V CDR1 and CDR2: SGHAT, FQNNGV. The CDR3 loop spans 15 amino acids. TCRdb's table, derived via immunoSEQ multiplex PCR, lists solely in-frame clones and lacks some. This sample has about 1.1 million clones; about 72% occur once, and the top ten carry approximately 0.95%. In this sample, this clone turned up many times. Its matching antigen is unknown. The receptor's source is a man aged 18 to 35 in good health. Some clones in this sample may be carry-over from other donors' samples. The V gene is TRBV11-2, the J gene TRBJ1-5; 8 bases match TRBD1. Sequencing was performed on memory CD4+ T cells from PBMCs. The subset denotes: CD45RA-negative fraction. This CDR3 is CASSLGAGGYQPQHF. CDR3 nucleotides: TGTGCCAGCAGCTTAGGGGCAGGGGGCTATCAGCCCCAGCATTTT.